The clone carrying this T cell receptor (beta chain) was counted between two and nine times. Its specificity is not known. The length of the CDR3 is 11 residues. Germline loops: CDR1 SQVTM, CDR2 ANQGSEA. V was clipped by 5 bases and J by 2 bases, with 6 bases between them. The TCR library protocol attached unique molecular identifiers to the individual cDNA molecules. Each CDR3 protein is one row after TCRdb ran MiXCR on the 5' RACE reads. The sample has 25,000 to 30,000 distinct CDR3 sequences; nearly 4.5% are singletons. This entry is derived from a study of early T cells in non-severe SARS-CoV-2 infection. The wider study: Bulk RNA from unsorted whole blood was sequenced; chains were unpaired. Study observations and caveats: Comparison of clonotypes with VDJdb favored anti-spike CD8 responses while missing private and CD4 specificities.

The rearrangement joins TRBV29-1 to TRBJ1-2; D gene ambiguous. Sequenced: whole blood. The sequence derives from an adult who was a healthcare worker with PCR-confirmed SARS-CoV-2 infection or an uninfected control (not recorded which). As DNA, the CDR3 is TGCAGCGTTCGGGCGAACTATGGCTACACCTTC. Translated: CSVRANYGYTF. The whole variable domain, remainder taken from reference TRBV29-1 and TRBJ1-2, is SAVISQKPSRDICQRGTSLTIQCQVDSQVTMMFWYRQQPGQSLTLIATANQGSEATYESGFVIDKFPISRPNLTFSTLTVSNMSPEDSSIYLCSVRANYGYTFGSGTRLTVV.